This T cell receptor (beta chain) was obtained from a study of cytomegalovirus exposure and HLA in healthy donors. As for the study in general: From donors who were HLA-typed, an early data release held 65 million to 85 million unique TCRs. Study findings and constraints: The authors listed around 150 TCR beta chains as cytomegalovirus-associated. An apparent linkage of common viral pathogens to several of the most significant clusters emerged in a later analysis. A later look showed TCR association rates differing by HLA locus, highest for DRB1 and lowest for HLA-C.

The germline V and J ends were trimmed by 1 base and 5 bases, with 11 bases remaining between them. CDR1 and CDR2 (germline): MGHRA, YSYEKL. The CDR3 has 14 residues. Both 60 Vbeta primers and 13 Jbeta primers went into the PCR. The protocol was immunoSEQ multiplex PCR, while the TCRdb copy is restricted to in-frame clones and leaves out a portion. Of fewer than 110,000 clones in the sample, 60% to 75% are singletons; the top ten hold 7.8%. Concerning this clone itself: Its antigen is undetermined.

The sequencing sample was made of PBMCs. This TCR came from a man aged 25-45 years in good health and CMV-seronegative. The chain couples TRBV4-1 to TRBJ1-1; unclear D gene. For the CDR3, the DNA is TGCGCCAGCAGCCAAGGATATTTCGGTACTGAAGCTTTCTTT. Translated: CASSQGYFGTEAFF.